In this sample, the clone carrying this T cell receptor (beta chain) turned up a few times. The sample comes from a study of blood T cell repertoires in COVID-19. Overall study context: Samples representing acute and convalescent COVID-19 were sourced from the United States, Italy and Spain.

The germline V gene has CDR1 SGHDT and CDR2 YYEEEE. This CDR3 is built from 15 residues. The junction had 2 bases not matched to a gene; V was cut back by 3 bases and J by 2 bases. Original analysis: Amplification from reference gene primers served as the basis for estimated nucleated cell counts. Profiled with immunoSEQ multiplex PCR; TCRdb holds only in-frame clones, not every one. The V and J calls and clone size are taken from that table; D and trimming were inferred from the DNA. The table has roughly 250,000 clones, more than 85% seen once. Recruited during active infection, patients (from Seattle) were subsequently followed longitudinally.

Sequences were obtained from peripheral blood. This sequence was found in a person between 18 and 35 years old with COVID-19, enrolled during active disease. The V gene is TRBV5-6, the J gene TRBJ1-5, with TRBD1 matching over 10 bases. CDR3 nucleotides: TGTGCCAGCAGCTGGGGGACAGGGGGCAATCAGCCCCAGCATTTT. Translation gives CASSWGTGGNQPQHF.